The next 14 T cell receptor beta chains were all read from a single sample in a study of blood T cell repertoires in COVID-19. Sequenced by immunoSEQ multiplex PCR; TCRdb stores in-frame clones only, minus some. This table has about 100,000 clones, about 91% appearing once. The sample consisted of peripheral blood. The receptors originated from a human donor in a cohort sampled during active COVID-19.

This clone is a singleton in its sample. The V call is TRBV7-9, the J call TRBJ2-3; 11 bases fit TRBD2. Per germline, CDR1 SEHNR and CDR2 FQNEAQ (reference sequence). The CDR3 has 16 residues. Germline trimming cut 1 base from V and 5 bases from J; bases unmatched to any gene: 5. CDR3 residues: CASSLGLAGGEDTQYF. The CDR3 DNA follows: TGTGCCAGCAGCTTAGGCCTAGCGGGAGGCGAAGATACGCAGTATTTT.

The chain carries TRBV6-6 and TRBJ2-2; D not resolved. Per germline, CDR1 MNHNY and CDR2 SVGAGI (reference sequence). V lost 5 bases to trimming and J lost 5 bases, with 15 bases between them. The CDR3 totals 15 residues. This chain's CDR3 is CASSLSRLKTGELFF. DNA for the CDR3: TGTGCCAGCAGTCTCTCGCGACTGAAGACCGGGGAGCTGTTTTTT.

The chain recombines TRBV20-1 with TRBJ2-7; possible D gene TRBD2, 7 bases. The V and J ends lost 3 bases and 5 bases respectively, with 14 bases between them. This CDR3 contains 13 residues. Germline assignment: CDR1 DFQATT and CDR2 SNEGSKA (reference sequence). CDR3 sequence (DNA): TGCAGTGCTAGTGAGGGGGGGGACCACGAGCAGTACTTC. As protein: CSASEGGDHEQYF.

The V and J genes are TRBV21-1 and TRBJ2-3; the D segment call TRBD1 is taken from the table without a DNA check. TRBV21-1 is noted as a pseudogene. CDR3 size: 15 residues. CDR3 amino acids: CASSGTGTSTDTQYF. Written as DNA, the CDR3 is TGTGCCAGCAGCGGGACAGGGACCAGCACAGATACGCAGTATTTT.

DNA for the CDR3: TGTGCCAGCAGTTCCCCCGGCGAGCAGTACTTC. Its translation: CASSSPGEQYF. The gene calls are TRBV27 and TRBJ2-7; D is undetermined. This CDR3 region has 11 residues. Germline lookup yields CDR1 MNHEY and CDR2 SMNVEV (reference sequence). Trimming cost V 4 bases and J 6 bases, with 7 bases left between them.

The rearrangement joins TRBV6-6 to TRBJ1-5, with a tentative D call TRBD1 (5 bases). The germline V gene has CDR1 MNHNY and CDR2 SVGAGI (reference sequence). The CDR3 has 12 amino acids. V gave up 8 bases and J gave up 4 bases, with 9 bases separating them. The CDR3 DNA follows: TGTGCCAGCGGCAGGGTGAATCAGCCCCAGCATTTT. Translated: CASGRVNQPQHF.

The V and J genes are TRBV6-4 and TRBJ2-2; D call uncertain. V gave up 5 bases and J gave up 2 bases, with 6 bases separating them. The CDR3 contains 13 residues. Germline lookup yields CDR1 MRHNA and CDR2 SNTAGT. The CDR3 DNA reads TGTGCCAGCAGTAGCGTAAACACCGGGGAGCTGTTTTTT. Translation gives CASSSVNTGELFF.

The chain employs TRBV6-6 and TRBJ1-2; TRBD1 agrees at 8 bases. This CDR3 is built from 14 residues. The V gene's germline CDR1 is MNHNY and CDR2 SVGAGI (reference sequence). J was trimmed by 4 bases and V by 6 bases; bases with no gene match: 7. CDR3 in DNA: TGTGCCAGCAGAACAGGGGGTAGAAGCTATGGCTACACCTTC. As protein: CASRTGGRSYGYTF.

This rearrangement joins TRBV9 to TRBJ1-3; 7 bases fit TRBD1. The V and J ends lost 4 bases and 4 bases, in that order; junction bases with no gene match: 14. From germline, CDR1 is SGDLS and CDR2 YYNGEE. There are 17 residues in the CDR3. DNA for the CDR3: TGTGCCAGCAGCTCTCCTCTGGGATCGGGACAGGGAAACACCATATATTTT. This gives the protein CASSSPLGSGQGNTIYF.

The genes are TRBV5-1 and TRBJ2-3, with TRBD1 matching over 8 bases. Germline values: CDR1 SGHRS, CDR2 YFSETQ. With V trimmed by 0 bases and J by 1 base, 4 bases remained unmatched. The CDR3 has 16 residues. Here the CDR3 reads CASSLVGQGGTDTQYF. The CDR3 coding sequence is TGCGCCAGCAGCTTGGTAGGACAGGGAGGCACAGATACGCAGTATTTT.

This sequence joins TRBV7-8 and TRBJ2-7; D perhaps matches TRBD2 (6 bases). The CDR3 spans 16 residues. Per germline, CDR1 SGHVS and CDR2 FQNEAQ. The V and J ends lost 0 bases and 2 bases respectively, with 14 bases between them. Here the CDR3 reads CASSLAVGRDPYEQYF. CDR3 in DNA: TGTGCCAGCAGCTTAGCCGTAGGGCGGGATCCCTACGAGCAGTACTTC. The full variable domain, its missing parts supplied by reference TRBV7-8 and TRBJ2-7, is GAGVSQSPRYKVAKRGQDVALRCDPISGHVSLFWYQQALGQGPEFLTYFQNEAQLDKSGLPSDRFFAERPEGSVSTLKIQRTQQEDSAVYLCASSLAVGRDPYEQYFGPGTRLTVT.

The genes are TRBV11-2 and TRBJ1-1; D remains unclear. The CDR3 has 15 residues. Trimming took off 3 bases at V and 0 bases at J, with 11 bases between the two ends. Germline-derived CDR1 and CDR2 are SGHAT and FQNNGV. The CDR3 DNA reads TGTGCCAGCAGCTTGCGGACGGGGATGAACACTGAAGCTTTCTTT. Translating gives CASSLRTGMNTEAFF.

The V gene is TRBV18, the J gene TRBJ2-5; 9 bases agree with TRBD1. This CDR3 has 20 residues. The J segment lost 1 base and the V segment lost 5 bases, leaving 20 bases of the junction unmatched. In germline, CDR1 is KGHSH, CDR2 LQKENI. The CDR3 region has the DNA TGTGCCAGCTCATTGGGACAGGGTACTGCAGGGGTCCAAATCCAAGAGACCCAGTACTTC. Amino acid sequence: CASSLGQGTAGVQIQETQYF.

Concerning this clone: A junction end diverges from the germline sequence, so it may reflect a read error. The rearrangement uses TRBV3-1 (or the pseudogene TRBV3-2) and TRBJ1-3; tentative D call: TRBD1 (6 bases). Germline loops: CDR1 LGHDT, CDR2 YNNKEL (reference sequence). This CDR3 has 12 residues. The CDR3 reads CASSQTSGDRNF. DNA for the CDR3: TGTGCCAGCAGCCAAACCTCAGGGGATCGGAATTTT.